The clone carrying this T cell receptor beta chain has only a few counts. These data belong to a study of early T cells in non-severe SARS-CoV-2 infection. About the research overall: Bulk RNA isolated from unsorted whole blood underwent sequencing; chains were not paired.

Unique molecular identifiers were attached to individual cDNA molecules. Each CDR3 protein gets one entry after TCRdb re-called the 5' RACE reads with MiXCR. Here the sample spans 80,000 to 100,000 distinct CDR3 sequences, 13% to 15% being singletons. This CDR3 spans 16 amino acids. Germline assignment: CDR1 SGHAT and CDR2 FQNNGV. Trimming left V 1 base short and J 8 bases short, with 18 bases between. The receptor comes from an adult who was a healthcare worker with PCR-confirmed SARS-CoV-2 infection or an uninfected control (not recorded which). The genes are TRBV11-2 and TRBJ2-1; D is perhaps TRBD1 (6 bases). Sequenced input: whole blood. CDR3 region: CASSLVMGTLIHEQFF. The CDR3 coding sequence is TGTGCCAGCAGCTTAGTTATGGGGACACTTATCCATGAGCAGTTCTTC.